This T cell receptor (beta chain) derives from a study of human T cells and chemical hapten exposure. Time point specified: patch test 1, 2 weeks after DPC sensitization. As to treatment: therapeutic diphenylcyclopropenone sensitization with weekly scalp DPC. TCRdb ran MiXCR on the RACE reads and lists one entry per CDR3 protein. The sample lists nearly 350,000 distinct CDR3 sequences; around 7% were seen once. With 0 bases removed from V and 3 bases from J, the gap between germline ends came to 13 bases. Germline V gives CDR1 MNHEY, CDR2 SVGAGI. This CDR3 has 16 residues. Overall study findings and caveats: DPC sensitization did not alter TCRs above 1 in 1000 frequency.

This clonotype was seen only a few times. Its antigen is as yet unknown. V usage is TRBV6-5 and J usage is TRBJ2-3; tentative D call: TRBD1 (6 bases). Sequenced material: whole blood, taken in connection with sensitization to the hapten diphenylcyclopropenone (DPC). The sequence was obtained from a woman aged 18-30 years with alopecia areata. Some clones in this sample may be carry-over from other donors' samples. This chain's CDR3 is CASSYSIVRGTDTQYF. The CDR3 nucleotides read TGTGCCAGCAGTTACTCGATAGTAAGGGGGACAGATACGCAGTATTTT.